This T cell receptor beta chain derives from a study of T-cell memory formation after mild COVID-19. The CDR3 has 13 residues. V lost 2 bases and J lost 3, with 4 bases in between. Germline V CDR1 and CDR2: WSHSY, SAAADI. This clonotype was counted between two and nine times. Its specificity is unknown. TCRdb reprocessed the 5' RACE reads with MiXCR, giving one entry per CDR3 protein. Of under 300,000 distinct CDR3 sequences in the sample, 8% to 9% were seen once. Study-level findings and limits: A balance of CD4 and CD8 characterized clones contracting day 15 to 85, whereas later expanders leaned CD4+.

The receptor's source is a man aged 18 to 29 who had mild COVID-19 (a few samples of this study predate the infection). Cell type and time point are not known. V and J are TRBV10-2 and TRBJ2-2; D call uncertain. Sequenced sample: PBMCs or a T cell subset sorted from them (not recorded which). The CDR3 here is CASSEMYTGELFF. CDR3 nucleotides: TGCGCCAGCAGTGAGATGTACACCGGGGAGCTGTTTTTT.